These T cell receptor beta chains were read from a single sample in a study of blood T cell repertoires in COVID-19. Libraries were prepared by immunoSEQ multiplex PCR; TCRdb keeps only in-frame clonotypes and omits some of them. The table has around 250,000 clones, roughly 80% seen once. Material for sequencing was peripheral blood. Every receptor here comes from a woman aged 18-30 years with acute or convalescent COVID-19. CDR3s include the opening cysteine and the closing phenylalanine or tryptophan. Each record gives: J gene, CDR3 length, V gene, clone size, D gene, CDR3 protein, CDR3 DNA. D genes are given only for firm matches. Clone size is given for some rows only: seen once, a few or many times, or a class if the clone is expanded.

TRBJ2-2 14 TRBV10-3 - TRBD2 CAISDGGDTGELFF TGTGCCATCAGTGATGGGGGGGACACCGGGGAGCTGTTTTTT
TRBJ1-1 13 TRBV2 - - CASHLTQNTEAFF TGTGCCAGTCACCTTACACAGAACACTGAAGCTTTCTTT
TRBJ2-1 15 TRBV7-6 - TRBD2 CASTQSASGYNEQFF TGTGCCAGCACCCAATCGGCTAGCGGTTACAATGAGCAGTTCTTC
TRBJ2-1 16 TRBV5-4 - - CASSLATTPSYNEQFF TGTGCCAGCAGCTTGGCCACAACCCCCTCCTACAATGAGCAGTTCTTC
TRBJ2-1 13 TRBV7-6 - - CASSLSLSDEQFF TGTGCCAGCAGCTTATCCCTTAGCGATGAGCAGTTCTTC
TRBJ2-5 15 TRBV7-9 few TRBD1 CASSDVLGGFETQYF TGTGCCAGCAGCGACGTTTTAGGGGGCTTCGAGACCCAGTACTTC
TRBJ2-1 14 TRBV19 - TRBD2 CASSRAGGRNEQFF TGTGCCAGTAGTCGGGCGGGAGGCAGGAATGAGCAGTTCTTC
TRBJ2-2 13 TRBV5-1 - - CASSRENTGELFF TGCGCCAGCAGCCGAGAGAACACCGGGGAGCTGTTTTTT
TRBJ1-4 13 TRBV18 once - CASSQGEDEKLFF TGTGCCAGCTCACAGGGGGAAGATGAAAAACTGTTTTTT
TRBJ1-3 12 TRBV5-8 - TRBD1 CASSLVLGQGYF TGTGCCAGCAGCTTGGTATTGGGACAGGGCTATTTT
TRBJ2-7 14 TRBV5-1 - - CASSLGVSSYEQYF TGCGCCAGCAGCTTGGGAGTGTCCTCCTACGAGCAGTACTTC
TRBJ2-7 14 TRBV10-3 - - CAISGGRPTYEQYF TGTGCCATCAGTGGGGGCAGACCGACCTACGAGCAGTACTTC
TRBJ1-5 14 TRBV2 - TRBD1 CASTEDRVNQPQHF TGTGCCAGCACGGAAGACAGGGTTAATCAGCCCCAGCATTTT
TRBJ1-2 13 TRBV28 - - CASSFLDPGGYTF TGTGCCAGCAGTTTCTTGGACCCGGGGGGCTACACCTTC
TRBJ1-2 13 TRBV27 - TRBD1 CASRTGQEYGYTF TGTGCCAGCAGGACGGGACAGGAGTATGGCTACACCTTC
TRBJ2-7 18 TRBV11-2 - TRBD1 CASSLRWPRNGQGDEQYF TGTGCCAGCAGCTTACGATGGCCTCGAAACGGACAGGGGGACGAGCAGTACTTC
TRBJ2-3 16 TRBV2 - TRBD2 CASSERTSGSTDTQYF TGTGCCAGCAGTGAACGGACTAGCGGTAGCACAGATACGCAGTATTTT
TRBJ2-5 14 TRBV29-1 - TRBD2 CSVTIWGGWETQYF TGCAGCGTTACGATCTGGGGGGGATGGGAGACCCAGTACTTC
TRBJ2-1 15 TRBV4-2 - - CASRPGLQDVDEQFF TGTGCCAGCAGGCCGGGACTCCAGGATGTCGATGAGCAGTTCTTC
TRBJ2-7 15 TRBV19 - TRBD1 CASSTTGTANYEQYF TGTGCCAGTAGTACTACCGGGACAGCGAACTACGAGCAGTACTTC
TRBJ1-5 14 TRBV7-9 - - CASSPTYSNQPQHF TGTGCCAGCAGCCCAACCTATAGCAATCAGCCCCAGCATTTT
TRBJ1-4 13 TRBV12-3/TRBV12-4 - - CASSPGVNEKLFF TGTGCCAGCAGCCCAGGGGTAAATGAAAAACTGTTTTTT
TRBJ2-1 16 TRBV4-3 - TRBD2 CASSQDRAGAGNEQFF TGCGCCAGCAGCCAAGATAGAGCGGGAGCGGGTAATGAGCAGTTCTTC
TRBJ1-2 13 TRBV5-1 once TRBD1 CASSQGQAYGYTF TGCGCCAGCAGCCAAGGACAGGCCTATGGCTACACCTTC
TRBJ1-2 13 TRBV19 - TRBD1 CASSTWTGVGYTF TGTGCCAGTAGTACATGGACAGGGGTAGGCTACACCTTC
TRBJ1-2 12 TRBV28 - - CASTKQGNGYTF TGTGCCAGCACCAAACAGGGAAATGGCTACACCTTC
TRBJ2-1 15 TRBV28 few - CASSFVGGQYNEQFF TGTGCCAGCAGTTTTGTTGGCGGACAATACAATGAGCAGTTCTTC
TRBJ2-3 12 TRBV7-3 - - CASSFAGDTQYF TGTGCCAGCAGCTTTGCGGGGGATACGCAGTATTTT
TRBJ2-1 13 TRBV11-3 once - CASSLVAGSEQFF TGTGCCAGCAGCTTAGTTGCCGGGAGTGAGCAGTTCTTC
TRBJ1-1 13 TRBV30 - - CAWSLQGWTEAFF TGTGCCTGGAGCCTACAGGGATGGACTGAAGCTTTCTTT
TRBJ1-2 14 TRBV30 - TRBD1 CAWSGTGKPYGYTF TGTGCCTGGAGCGGGACAGGGAAGCCCTATGGCTACACCTTC
TRBJ2-7 15 TRBV14 - - CASSHSRVPTYEQYF TGTGCCAGCAGCCATTCTAGAGTCCCCACCTACGAGCAGTACTTC
TRBJ1-1 11 TRBV29-1 - - CSVEGPGEAFF TGCAGCGTGGAAGGACCGGGTGAAGCTTTCTTT
TRBJ1-1 13 TRBV10-3 - - CAIRDTRDTEAFF TGTGCCATCAGGGATACGAGGGACACTGAAGCTTTCTTT
TRBJ2-4 18 TRBV14 once - CASSQDLRGMEAKNIQYF TGTGCCAGCAGCCAAGATTTGAGGGGGATGGAAGCCAAAAACATTCAGTACTTC
TRBJ1-2 14 TRBV3-1/TRBV3-2 once - CASSQGDINYGYTF TGTGCCAGCAGCCAAGGAGACATTAACTATGGCTACACCTTC
TRBJ2-5 13 TRBV11-2 - - CATAAGYQETQYF TGTGCCACCGCGGCGGGGTACCAAGAGACCCAGTACTTC
TRBJ2-7 13 TRBV10-1 - - CASAKATHDEQYF TGCGCCAGCGCTAAAGCGACGCATGACGAGCAGTACTTC
TRBJ1-2 10 TRBV20-1 - - CSARGGGYTF TGCAGTGCCCGCGGGGGAGGCTACACCTTC
TRBJ2-2 15 TRBV7-3 - - CASSPDWANTGELFF TGTGCCAGCAGCCCGGACTGGGCGAACACCGGGGAGCTGTTTTTT
TRBJ2-1 16 TRBV7-2 - - CASSLSWARRNNEQFF TGTGCCAGCAGCTTAAGTTGGGCTAGGAGGAACAATGAGCAGTTCTTC
TRBJ1-4 15 TRBV5-1 - TRBD1 CASSPDRGSNEKLFF TGCGCCAGCAGTCCCGACAGGGGATCTAATGAAAAACTGTTTTTT
TRBJ1-1 12 TRBV6-5 - - CASSAGNTEAFF TGTGCCAGCAGCGCAGGTAACACTGAAGCTTTCTTT
TRBJ2-7 15 TRBV5-8 once - CASSLGWSGDYEQYF TGTGCCAGCAGCTTGGGGTGGTCAGGGGACTACGAGCAGTACTTC
TRBJ1-1 13 TRBV7-2 - TRBD1 CASAQGFDAEAFF TGTGCCAGCGCACAGGGGTTTGATGCTGAAGCTTTCTTT
TRBJ1-1 13 TRBV29-1 - - CSVEGFALPEAFF TGCAGCGTGGAGGGGTTTGCGCTTCCTGAAGCTTTCTTT
TRBJ1-1 12 TRBV5-1 - TRBD1 CATSTGGHLAFF TGCGCCACCTCGACAGGGGGCCATCTAGCTTTCTTT
TRBJ2-2 15 TRBV6-5 - TRBD2 CASRTLAGGTGELFF TGTGCCAGCAGAACACTAGCGGGGGGTACCGGGGAGCTGTTTTTT